A single sample gave rise to the 20 T cell receptor beta chains below, sequenced in a study of blood T cells in healthy people across ages. With a J-beta primer mix and a sample-barcoded 5' primer, a second PCR ran about 6 to 11 cycles. A single record per CDR3 protein comes from TCRdb applying MiXCR to the 5' RACE reads. This sample carries 380,000 or so distinct CDR3 sequences, 50% to 60% of them seen once, and the ten largest clones take around 53%. Sequencing was performed on blood. These receptors all stem from a man in his sixties in good health.

The chain has TRBV7-3 and TRBJ2-7, with a tentative D call TRBD1 (5 bases). The CDR3 spans 16 residues. V gave up 5 bases and J gave up 3 bases, with 20 bases separating them. Germline V lookup: CDR1 SGHTA, CDR2 FQGTGA. The CDR3: CASSKKRLTAFYEQYF. CDR3 nucleotides: TGTGCCAGCAGCAAAAAACGACTGACAGCGTTCTACGAGCAGTACTTC.

V gene TRBV5-4 combines with J gene TRBJ2-7, with TRBD2 matching over 11 bases. The J call may be faulty, since TRBJ2-5 better matches the DNA end. CDR1 is SGHNT, CDR2 YYREEE, per germline (reference sequence). The CDR3 has 14 amino acids. In DNA, the CDR3 is TGTGCCAGCAGCCCTAGCGGGGGGTTGGAGACCCAGTACTTC. Protein: CASSPSGGLETQYF.

The rearrangement uses TRBV20-1 and TRBJ2-1, with 8 bases that match TRBD2. This CDR3 spans 14 amino acids. Germline CDR1 is DFQATT and CDR2 is SNEGSKA (reference sequence). V gave up 6 bases and J gave up 2 bases; unmatched junction bases: 6. The CDR3 here is CSAASGRAYNEQFF. The CDR3 DNA sequence: TGCAGTGCAGCCAGCGGGAGAGCCTACAATGAGCAGTTCTTC.

The V and J genes are TRBV24-1 and TRBJ2-5; TRBD1 might be the D (6 bases). The J call could be wrong; TRBJ2-7 is a better fit for the DNA end. CDR1 and CDR2 from the germline V gene are KGHDR and SFDVKD. The CDR3 runs 13 residues. Here the CDR3 DNA reads TGTGCCACCAGTGCCGGCAGGGGCCACGAGCAGTACTTC. Translation gives CATSAGRGHEQYF.

V gene TRBV3-1 combines with J gene TRBJ2-1; D is ambiguous. V lost 0 bases, J lost 9 bases, and 9 bases lay in between. The CDR3 consists of 13 residues. Germline-derived CDR1 and CDR2 are LGHDT and YNNKEL (reference sequence). The CDR3 nucleotides are TGTGCCAGCAGCCAAGATGACTCAGGTGAGCAGTTCTTC. This sequence encodes CASSQDDSGEQFF.

The chain joins TRBV7-9 to TRBJ2-1; D might be TRBD2 (5 bases). Germline CDR1 and CDR2: SEHNR and FQNEAQ (reference sequence). V dropped 8 bases and J dropped 0 bases, with 17 bases sitting between them. This CDR3 has 16 amino acids. The CDR3 DNA follows: TGTGCCAGCTCCGAAAGGAGGCGAAGCTCCTACAATGAGCAGTTCTTC. Translation: CASSERRRSSYNEQFF.

The sample holds a few counts of this clonotype. The V gene is TRBV20-1, the J gene TRBJ2-5; D may match TRBD1 or TRBD2 (6 bases each). The DNA matches TRBJ2-7 better at its end, which makes the J call doubtful. The germline V gene has CDR1 DFQATT and CDR2 SNEGSKA (reference sequence). The CDR3 loop spans 13 amino acids. As DNA, the CDR3 is TGCAGTGCGGGCGTAGGGGGGATGGGCGAGCAGTACTTC. Amino acid sequence: CSAGVGGMGEQYF.

This chain uses TRBV3-1 with TRBJ2-7; D might be TRBD1 (6 bases). V lost 4 bases and J lost 7, with 26 bases in between. CDR1 is LGHDT, CDR2 YNNKEL, per germline (reference sequence). The CDR3 is 17 amino acids. The CDR3 sequence is CASSPHTPPDRYNEQYF. DNA of the CDR3: TGTGCCAGCAGCCCCCACACACCCCCGGACAGATACAATGAGCAGTACTTC.

As for this clonotype: A much larger clone lies a single base off, so this may be a read error. V gene TRBV11-2 combines with J gene TRBJ2-4; D is unresolved. The end of the DNA aligns better with TRBJ2-7, so the J call may be wrong. The CDR3 sequence is 15 residues long. The V gene's germline CDR1 is SGHAT and CDR2 FQNNGV. The CDR3 region has the DNA TGTGCCAGCAGCTTAGGAGGCTACCTCTCCTGCGAGCAGTACTTC. It is translated as CASSLGGYLSCEQYF.

The chain couples TRBV7-2 to TRBJ1-2; 8 bases fit TRBD1. V dropped 1 base and J dropped 5; count of bases not matched to a gene: 6. CDR1 SGHTA and CDR2 FQGNSA come from the germline V gene. CDR3 length: 15 amino acids. Here the CDR3 DNA reads TGTGCCAGCAGCTTAGTGGCAGGGGGCGATTATGGCTACACCTTC. Translated, it gives CASSLVAGGDYGYTF.

The chain couples TRBV5-1 to TRBJ2-5; D perhaps matches TRBD1 (6 bases). V was trimmed by 0 bases and J by 9 bases, leaving 9 bases between them. There are 12 residues in the CDR3. CDR1 and CDR2 from the germline V gene are SGHRS and YFSETQ. The CDR3 nucleotides are TGCGCCAGCAGCTTGGGCGAGGGGGCCCAGTACTTC. This encodes CASSLGEGAQYF.

The chain carries TRBV6-5 and TRBJ2-5; the match to TRBD1 covers 7 bases. V gave up 5 bases and J gave up 1 base; unmatched junction bases: 4. The CDR3 is 14 amino acids. Germline lookup yields CDR1 MNHEY and CDR2 SVGAGI. The CDR3 is CASSAGTAQETQYF. In nucleotides, the CDR3 is TGTGCCAGCAGTGCCGGGACAGCCCAAGAGACCCAGTACTTC.

This clonotype was observed at least ten times. This rearrangement joins TRBV7-2 to TRBJ1-5; 7 bases line up with TRBD1. Germline-derived CDR1 and CDR2 are SGHTA and FQGNSA. The CDR3 spans 14 residues. With 5 bases clipped from V and 2 bases from J, the junction kept 3 bases outside the gene matches. The CDR3 DNA sequence: TGTGCCAGCAGCCCCACAGGGGGCAATCAGCCCCAGCATTTT. It encodes CASSPTGGNQPQHF.

This clonotype was seen ten or more times. The chain recombines TRBV12-3 or TRBV12-4 with TRBJ1-2; 9 bases agree with TRBD1. The CDR3 consists of 13 residues. Trimming took 7 bases from V and 8 from J; bases not matched to a gene: 8. The CDR3 DNA sequence: TGTGCCAGCAATCAAGACAGGGGGAACGGCTACACCTTC. This sequence encodes CASNQDRGNGYTF.

The chain recombines TRBV3-1 with TRBJ2-3; no clear D gene. Germline CDR1 reads LGHDT; CDR2 reads YNNKEL (reference sequence). V was pared by 4 bases and J by 7 bases, with 12 bases between. The CDR3 contains 13 residues. This CDR3 reads CASSPLWLNTQYF. In DNA, the CDR3 is TGTGCCAGCAGCCCTCTCTGGCTAAATACGCAGTATTTT.

In this sample, this clonotype turned up a few times. The chain carries TRBV2 and TRBJ1-1, with TRBD1 matching over 7 bases. J was trimmed by 0 bases and V by 6 bases; bases with no gene match: 7. The CDR3 is 15 residues long. Germline CDR1 is SNHLY and CDR2 is FYNNEI. The CDR3 sequence is CASRDRTGVNTEAFF. CDR3 in DNA: TGTGCCAGCAGGGACAGAACAGGGGTGAACACTGAAGCTTTCTTT.

The rearrangement links TRBV5-1 to TRBJ1-5, with TRBD1 identical over 7 bases. This CDR3 spans 15 amino acids. Germline trimming cut 5 bases from V and 4 bases from J; bases unmatched to any gene: 9. CDR1 and CDR2 from the germline V gene are SGHRS and YFSETQ. The CDR3 DNA follows: TGCGCCAGCAGGCAAGGTACACAGGGGAATCAGCCCCAGCATTTT. Residues: CASRQGTQGNQPQHF.

This clonotype showed up just a few times. The chain joins TRBV11-1 to TRBJ2-5; no reliable D call. Germline V gene sequence: CDR1 SGHAT, CDR2 FQDESV (reference sequence). This CDR3 is 13 amino acids long. Trimming pared 1 base from V and 5 bases from J, leaving 8 bases between. CDR3 bases: TGTGCCAGCAGCTTAGGTCTCCGGGAGACCCAGTACTTC. Translated: CASSLGLRETQYF.

The rearrangement uses TRBV4-3 and TRBJ2-3; 8 bases fit TRBD2. Unmatched junction bases numbered 9, after V lost 4 bases and J lost 0 bases. Germline V gene lookup returns CDR1 LGHNA and CDR2 YSLEER. CDR3 length: 17 residues. Written as DNA, the CDR3 is TGCGCCAGCAGCCCCGAGGGTAGCGGGACTAGCACAGATACGCAGTATTTT. As protein: CASSPEGSGTSTDTQYF.

The CDR3 DNA reads as TGTGCCAGCAGCTTAGCCCCGCAGGGGTTGTACGAGCAGTACTTC. Protein sequence: CASSLAPQGLYEQYF. J is TRBJ2-5 and V is TRBV11-2, with a possible D match to TRBD1 (6 bases). The J call is doubtful: the DNA matches TRBJ2-7 better. This CDR3 is built from 15 residues. CDR1 SGHAT and CDR2 FQNNGV come from the germline V gene.